This entry lists 12 T cell receptor beta chains sequenced from one sample in a study of CXCR3-negative and CXCR3-positive naive CD8 T cells. Researchers prepared the TRB cDNA libraries using 5' RACE with UMI labels. TCRdb reprocessed the 5' RACE reads, keeping one entry per CDR3 protein, no DNA. The clone table shows about 62,000 distinct CDR3 sequences, with the ten largest holding approximately 4.5%. The sequenced sample consisted of naive CXCR3- CD8+ T cells from blood. The sample's subset: CD45RO-CCR7+CD27+CD95- naive CD8+ T cells lacking CXCR3 (TNR3-). These receptors were collected from a human donor in good health. Some clones in this sample may be carry-over from other donors' samples.

The chain joins TRBV12-3 or TRBV12-4 to TRBJ2-1; with no DNA, the TCRdb D assignment of TRBD2 cannot be verified. The CDR3 has 12 amino acids. The CDR3 is CASSQLGDEQFF.

J is TRBJ1-6 and V is TRBV6-2 or TRBV6-3; the D call from TCRdb, TRBD1, cannot be confirmed without DNA. Germline assignment: CDR1 MNHEY and CDR2 SVGEGT. The CDR3 loop spans 14 amino acids. The CDR3 loop reads CASSPMGGNSPLHF.

This sequence joins TRBV19 and TRBJ2-7. This CDR3 spans 13 amino acids. The germline CDR1 and CDR2 sequences are LNHDA and SQIVND (reference sequence). The CDR3 reads CASSIVQDYEQYF.

The V gene is TRBV15, the J gene TRBJ1-5; absent DNA, TCRdb's TRBD1 call cannot be checked. CDR3 length: 14 residues. Germline V gives CDR1 LNHNV, CDR2 YYDKDF (reference sequence). This chain's CDR3 is CATSREGGGQPQHF.

V is TRBV9 and J is TRBJ2-2. This CDR3 comprises 17 residues. Germline values: CDR1 SGDLS, CDR2 YYNGEE. Here the CDR3 reads CASSAITDSGITGELFF.

The CDR3 spells CASSPSGGPYNEQFF. V and J are TRBV7-9 and TRBJ2-1; absent DNA, TCRdb's TRBD1 call cannot be checked. The germline V gene has CDR1 SEHNR and CDR2 FQNEAQ (reference sequence). The CDR3 covers 15 residues. Full variable domain (rest looked up from reference TRBV7-9 and TRBJ2-1): DTGVSQNPRHKITKRGQNVTFRCDPISEHNRLYWYRQTLGQGPEFLTYFQNEAQLEKSRLLSDRFSAERPKGSFSTLEIQRTEQGDSAMYLCASSPSGGPYNEQFFGPGTRLTVL.

The rearrangement joins TRBV27 to TRBJ1-1; the TRBD1 assignment by TCRdb is unverifiable without DNA. The CDR3 sequence is 15 residues long. Germline lookup yields CDR1 MNHEY and CDR2 SMNVEV (reference sequence). CDR3 sequence: CASSPLTDMNTEAFF.

CDR3 in amino acids: CASSSEGSAYEQYF. The chain links TRBV12-3 or TRBV12-4 to TRBJ2-7. CDR3 length equals 14 residues.

CDR3 residues: CSVGRGGNTEAFF. This sequence joins TRBV29-1 and TRBJ1-1; the TCRdb D gene call, TRBD1, has no DNA to confirm it. This CDR3 region has 13 residues. Germline lookup yields CDR1 SQVTM and CDR2 ANQGSEA.

The chain has TRBV7-6 and TRBJ2-5; TCRdb proposes TRBD1, but this gene call is untestable without DNA. This CDR3 has 15 residues. The germline CDR1 and CDR2 sequences are SGHVS and FNYEAQ. This CDR3 reads CASSLAGGQRETQYF.

This chain links TRBV4-3 with TRBJ1-1. This CDR3 contains 14 residues. Germline lookup yields CDR1 LGHNA and CDR2 YSLEER. CDR3 loop: CASSQDLSAFEAFF.

The rearrangement uses TRBV5-1 and TRBJ2-7; TCRdb designates TRBD1, a call that cannot be tested without DNA. The germline CDR1 and CDR2 sequences are SGHRS and YFSETQ. This CDR3 is built from 14 residues. CDR3 loop: CASSLVPGTYEQYF.